Listed below are T cell receptor beta chains from one sample, sequenced in a study of T-cell memory formation after mild COVID-19. TCRdb re-analysed the 5' RACE reads in MiXCR, keeping a single row per CDR3 protein. Among roughly 100,000 distinct CDR3 sequences listed, roughly 12% were seen once. The specimen sequenced was PBMCs or a T cell subset sorted from them (not recorded which). These receptor sequences come from an adult woman who had mild COVID-19 (a few samples of this study predate the infection). Cell type and time point are not known. Both conserved end residues are part of each CDR3. The order of the fields is clone size, D gene, V gene, J gene, CDR3 protein, CDR3 DNA. The D gene is left open where the match is weak. Part of the rows lack a size; the others show once, few, many or a class for expanded clones.

>few|NA|TRBV2|TRBJ2-1
CAMYIGNNEQFF
TGTGCCATGTACATCGGGAACAATGAGCAGTTCTTC
>NA|TRBD1|TRBV27|TRBJ2-7
CASSPGTGVSEQYF
TGTGCCAGCAGCCCCGGGACAGGGGTAAGCGAGCAGTACTTC
>few|NA|TRBV6-6|TRBJ1-1
CASKEILGNTEAFF
TGTGCCAGCAAGGAGATCTTAGGGAACACTGAAGCTTTCTTT
>many|NA|TRBV5-5|TRBJ2-7
CASSLFHDPSEQYF
TGTGCCAGCAGCTTGTTCCACGACCCTTCGGAGCAGTACTTC
>few|NA|TRBV9|TRBJ2-7
CASSVVLGGEQYF
TGTGCCAGCAGCGTAGTGTTGGGGGGCGAGCAGTACTTC
>many|TRBD2|TRBV7-2|TRBJ2-7
CASSLGLAGGLYEQYF
TGTGCCAGCAGCTTAGGACTAGCGGGAGGACTCTACGAGCAGTACTTC
>NA|NA|TRBV4-3|TRBJ1-1
CASRQEWLENTEAFF
TGCGCCAGCAGACAAGAATGGCTGGAGAACACTGAAGCTTTCTTT
>few|TRBD2|TRBV15|TRBJ2-7
CATSRDHGTSGYEQYF
TGTGCCACCAGCAGAGACCACGGGACTAGCGGGTACGAGCAGTACTTC
>NA|NA|TRBV11-2|TRBJ1-1
CASSLYSPTGNTEAFF
TGTGCCAGCAGCTTATATTCCCCAACAGGGAACACTGAAGCTTTCTTT
>NA|NA|TRBV14|TRBJ2-3
CASLVLAEYTDTQYF
TGTGCCAGCCTTGTGTTAGCGGAGTACACAGATACGCAGTATTTT
>NA|TRBD2|TRBV7-6|TRBJ2-5
CASRSLAGPQETQYF
TGTGCCAGCAGGTCTCTAGCGGGCCCCCAAGAGACCCAGTACTTC
>few|NA|TRBV28|TRBJ1-1
CASSLSGDTEAFF
TGTGCCAGCAGTTTATCGGGGGACACTGAAGCTTTCTTT
>few|TRBD1|TRBV29-1|TRBJ2-1
CSGTGNHEQFF
TGCAGCGGGACAGGGAATCATGAGCAGTTCTTC
>few|TRBD1|TRBV9|TRBJ2-1
CASSVPGTGVDNEQFF
TGTGCCAGCAGCGTCCCCGGGACAGGGGTAGACAATGAGCAGTTCTTC
>few|NA|TRBV4-1|TRBJ1-1
CASSPGRAMNTEAFF
TGCGCCAGCAGCCCTGGACGGGCCATGAACACTGAAGCTTTCTTT
>many|NA|TRBV7-9|TRBJ2-7
CASSLNYEQYF
TGTGCCAGCAGTTTGAACTACGAGCAGTACTTC
>few|NA|TRBV5-6|TRBJ2-3
CASSSTGSTDTQYF
TGTGCCAGCAGCTCGACTGGTAGCACAGATACGCAGTATTTT
>once|NA|TRBV23-1|TRBJ2-1
CASKCSLCSYNEQFF
TGCGCCAGCAAATGCAGTCTGTGCTCCTACAATGAGCAGTTCTTC
>NA|NA|TRBV2|TRBJ2-3
CASRMPQTGGSQRTDTQYF
TGTGCCAGCAGGATGCCGCAGACGGGGGGCAGTCAACGCACAGATACGCAGTATTTT
>NA|NA|TRBV5-4|TRBJ2-1
CASSFRRLMPYNEQFF
TGTGCCAGCAGCTTCCGGCGGTTAATGCCCTACAATGAGCAGTTCTTC
>NA|NA|TRBV12-3/TRBV12-4|TRBJ2-7
CASSSGPLGEQYF
TGTGCCAGCAGTTCTGGACCTCTGGGGGAGCAGTACTTC
>few|NA|TRBV27|TRBJ2-3
CASSLSGTSQYF
TGTGCCAGCAGTTTATCGGGGACTTCGCAGTATTTT
>NA|NA|TRBV6-5|TRBJ2-2
CASSFGKEGSGELFF
TGTGCCAGCAGTTTCGGGAAGGAAGGATCCGGGGAGCTGTTTTTT
>few|TRBD1|TRBV9|TRBJ2-6
CASSPGTGDVLTF
TGTGCCAGCAGCCCGGGGACAGGTGACGTCCTGACTTTC
>few|NA|TRBV20-1|TRBJ2-7
CSARDASSYEQYF
TGCAGTGCTAGGGACGCCAGCTCCTACGAGCAGTACTTC
>few|NA|TRBV7-9|TRBJ1-2
CASSTTGTPSYGYTF
TGTGCCAGCAGCACGACCGGGACACCGAGCTATGGCTACACCTTC
>few|TRBD2|TRBV9|TRBJ2-1
CASSVMASGSYYNEQFF
TGTGCCAGCAGCGTAATGGCTAGCGGATCTTACTACAATGAGCAGTTCTTC
>NA|TRBD1|TRBV12-3/TRBV12-4|TRBJ1-1
CASSPRDRGRNTEAFF
TGTGCCAGCAGTCCCCGGGACAGGGGGAGGAACACTGAAGCTTTCTTT
>NA|NA|TRBV7-3|TRBJ1-1
CASSSLGEGTEAFF
TGTGCCAGCAGCTCTCTGGGGGAGGGGACTGAAGCTTTCTTT
>many|NA|TRBV7-9|TRBJ2-7
CASSLGAYEQYF
TGTGCCAGCAGCTTGGGAGCCTACGAGCAGTACTTC
>few|TRBD2|TRBV4-1|TRBJ2-3
CASSQGTSDYPQYF
TGCGCCAGCAGCCAAGGGACTAGCGACTACCCGCAGTATTTT
>NA|NA|TRBV28|TRBJ2-5
CASSSPRALQETQYF
TGTGCCAGCAGTTCCCCTCGGGCCTTACAAGAGACCCAGTACTTC
>NA|TRBD1|TRBV7-9|TRBJ1-1
CASNPAGQTYTEAFF
TGTGCCAGCAACCCGGCGGGACAGACTTACACTGAAGCTTTCTTT
>NA|TRBD2|TRBV4-2|TRBJ2-3
CASSPTSGGAGADTQYF
TGTGCCAGCAGCCCCACTAGCGGGGGGGCGGGGGCAGATACGCAGTATTTT
>few|TRBD2|TRBV11-1|TRBJ2-3
CASSLERGRPSSTDTQYF
TGTGCCAGCAGCTTAGAACGCGGGAGGCCATCTAGCACAGATACGCAGTATTTT
>few|NA|TRBV7-9|TRBJ1-2
CASSSSAGPVYGYTF
TGTGCCAGCAGTTCCTCAGCAGGCCCCGTTTATGGCTACACCTTC
>many|NA|TRBV29-1|TRBJ2-7
CSVEGRSTYEQYF
TGCAGCGTTGAGGGCAGGTCAACCTACGAGCAGTACTTC
>few|TRBD2|TRBV6-4|TRBJ2-3
CASSDGTSSTDTQYF
TGTGCCAGCAGTGACGGGACTAGCAGCACAGATACGCAGTATTTT
>many|NA|TRBV5-5|TRBJ2-5
CASSLEQGDAETQYF
TGTGCCAGCAGCTTAGAGCAGGGAGACGCAGAGACCCAGTACTTC
>NA|TRBD1|TRBV7-9|TRBJ1-6
CASSLGQGVAPLHF
TGTGCCAGCAGCTTGGGACAGGGAGTGGCACCCCTCCACTTT
>few|NA|TRBV5-1|TRBJ2-1
CASSLAVGSNPYNEQFF
TGCGCCAGCAGCTTGGCGGTGGGGAGCAATCCCTACAATGAGCAGTTCTTC
>few|NA|TRBV7-8|TRBJ1-1
CASSWLYMIKDSKNTEAFF
TGTGCCAGCAGCTGGTTATATATGATAAAAGACAGCAAGAACACTGAAGCTTTCTTT
>many|TRBD1|TRBV20-1|TRBJ2-6
CSANTRDRAPRGANVLTF
TGCAGTGCTAACACACGGGACAGAGCCCCTCGGGGGGCCAACGTCCTGACTTTC
>NA|NA|TRBV5-5|TRBJ1-2
CASSFRGGGYGYTF
TGTGCCAGCAGCTTTCGGGGCGGTGGCTATGGCTACACCTTC
>NA|NA|TRBV12-3/TRBV12-4|TRBJ2-2
CASSFGAGRTGELFF
TGTGCCAGCAGTTTTGGGGCAGGGAGGACCGGGGAGCTGTTTTTT
>NA|TRBD1|TRBV29-1|TRBJ1-1
CSVEGQGYTEAFF
TGCAGCGTGGAGGGACAGGGTTATACTGAAGCTTTCTTT
>NA|NA|TRBV29-1|TRBJ2-7
CSVEEQGSHEQYF
TGCAGCGTTGAAGAGCAGGGTAGCCACGAGCAGTACTTC
>NA|NA|TRBV4-2|TRBJ2-5
CASSDRRETQYF
TGTGCCAGCAGTGACAGGAGGGAGACCCAGTACTTC
>few|TRBD1|TRBV6-2/TRBV6-3|TRBJ1-5
CASSSEGTGENQPQHF
TGTGCCAGCAGTTCCGAAGGGACAGGGGAGAATCAGCCCCAGCATTTT
>few|NA|TRBV11-2|TRBJ2-2
CASSLPTTSWAGELFF
TGTGCCAGCAGCTTACCCACAACTAGCTGGGCCGGGGAGCTGTTTTTT
>few|NA|TRBV7-9|TRBJ2-5
CASSPGGGRGLFLETQYF
TGTGCCAGCAGTCCAGGAGGAGGCAGGGGTCTATTTTTGGAGACCCAGTACTTC
>few|NA|TRBV4-1|TRBJ2-1
CASSRGTSSYNEQFF
TGCGCCAGCAGCCGGGGGACAAGCTCCTACAATGAGCAGTTCTTC
>many|NA|TRBV7-9|TRBJ2-1
CASSLRDWRLGEQFF
TGTGCCAGCAGCTTACGCGACTGGCGACTGGGTGAGCAGTTCTTC
>NA|TRBD2|TRBV4-2|TRBJ2-2
CASSQKLAGAGELFF
TGTGCCAGCAGCCAAAAGCTAGCGGGAGCCGGGGAGCTGTTTTTT
>many|NA|TRBV20-1|TRBJ2-3
CSAPGASTDTQYF
TGCAGTGCGCCCGGGGCTAGCACAGATACGCAGTATTTT
>few|TRBD2|TRBV4-1|TRBJ2-3
CASSQPTSASAVDTQYF
TGCGCCAGCAGCCAACCTACTAGCGCTTCTGCGGTAGATACGCAGTATTTT
>NA|TRBD2|TRBV20-1|TRBJ2-7
CSAREGGSYEQYF
TGCAGTGCTAGAGAGGGAGGGTCCTACGAGCAGTACTTC
>few|TRBD1|TRBV6-2/TRBV6-3|TRBJ2-3
CASSYGDRTTDTQYF
TGTGCCAGCAGTTATGGGGACAGGACCACAGATACGCAGTATTTT
>few|NA|TRBV11-2|TRBJ2-5
CASSFFTGSETQYF
TGTGCCAGCAGCTTTTTCACGGGGTCAGAGACCCAGTACTTC
>many|NA|TRBV29-1|TRBJ2-7
CSPVYEQYF
TGCAGCCCCGTATACGAGCAGTACTTC